This paragraph reports one TCR beta chain. These data come from a study of blood T cell repertoires in COVID-19. V was pared by 2 bases and J by 0 bases, with 3 bases of the junction left unmatched. In germline, CDR1 is SGHNT, CDR2 YYREEE (reference sequence). The CDR3 has 16 amino acids. Assay: immunoSEQ multiplex PCR; the TCRdb copy retains only in-frame clones and omits some. The table shows around 50,000 clones, with around 89% occurring only once. The chain joins TRBV5-4 to TRBJ2-2; 8 nucleotides align to TRBD1. The receptor's source is a human donor in a cohort sampled during active COVID-19. Sequenced material: peripheral blood. The CDR3: CASSLYRGANTGELFF. The CDR3 DNA reads TGTGCCAGCAGCTTATACAGGGGGGCGAACACCGGGGAGCTGTTTTTT.